A single sample gave rise to the 13 T cell receptor beta chains below, sequenced in a study of CD8 T cells in Susac syndrome. Random hexamers primed reverse transcription of about 0.45 to 1 ug RNA. TCRdb passed the immunoSEQ multiplex PCR reads through MiXCR, listing each CDR3 protein once. The repertoire includes about 180,000 distinct CDR3 sequences, roughly 94% of them detected once, and more than 0.08% sits in the top ten. Material: CD4+ T cells from PBMCs. These receptors all stem from a human donor with Susac syndrome.

CDR3 sequence reads: CASSRTRGRSSNTGELFF. In DNA, the CDR3 is TGTGCCAGCAGCCGCACCAGGGGGAGGAGCTCGAACACCGGGGAGCTGTTTTTT. The chain has TRBV7-9 and TRBJ2-2; D perhaps matches TRBD1 (7 bases). The germline V and J ends were trimmed by 5 bases and 0 bases, with 19 bases remaining between them. The CDR3 sequence is 18 residues long. CDR1 is SEHNR and CDR2 is FQNEAQ in the germline V gene (reference sequence).

The CDR3 DNA follows: TGTGCCAGCAGCCACCGGGCCGGGACGGAGGGCTACACCTTC. This codes for CASSHRAGTEGYTF. This chain uses TRBV7-9 with TRBJ1-2, with a weak D call TRBD1 (5 bases). V lost 5 bases and J lost 8, with 18 bases in between. The CDR3 runs 14 residues. The germline gives CDR1 SEHNR, CDR2 FQNEAQ (reference sequence). Full variable domain (missing parts from reference TRBV7-9 and TRBJ1-2): DTGVSQNPRHKITKRGQNVTFRCDPISEHNRLYWYRQTLGQGPEFLTYFQNEAQLEKSRLLSDRFSAERPKGSFSTLEIQRTEQGDSAMYLCASSHRAGTEGYTFGSGTRLTVV.

The rearrangement links TRBV20-1 to TRBJ2-7; weak D call: TRBD1 (6 bases). Trimming stripped 4 bases from V and 3 bases from J, with 10 bases between. This CDR3 spans 12 amino acids. Germline V lookup: CDR1 DFQATT, CDR2 SNEGSKA (reference sequence). The CDR3 is CSANRDHYEQYF. As DNA, the CDR3 is TGCAGTGCTAACAGGGATCACTACGAGCAGTACTTC.

The genes are TRBV18 and TRBJ1-1; D remains unclear. V lost 6 bases to trimming and J lost 1 base, with 9 bases between them. CDR1 KGHSH and CDR2 LQKENI come from the germline V gene. The CDR3 is 13 amino acids. CDR3 sequence (DNA): TGTGCCAGCTCGCACGGCGAGAACACTGAAGCTTTCTTT. Its translation is CASSHGENTEAFF.

This sequence joins TRBV7-2 and TRBJ1-6, with D unclear. Trimming removed 3 bases from V and 3 bases from J, with 9 bases in between. Germline lookup yields CDR1 SGHTA and CDR2 FQGNSA. The CDR3 consists of 15 residues. CDR3: CASSFSGNYNSPLHF. CDR3 DNA: TGTGCCAGCAGCTTTTCAGGAAACTATAATTCACCCCTCCACTTT.

The chain links TRBV5-1 to TRBJ1-1, with a possible D match to TRBD1 (6 bases). Trimming stripped 3 bases from V and 4 bases from J, with 13 bases between. Germline V gives CDR1 SGHRS, CDR2 YFSETQ. The CDR3 is 14 residues long. CDR3 amino acids: CASSSIQGGTEAFF. The CDR3 nucleotides read TGCGCCAGCAGCTCCATACAGGGTGGCACTGAAGCTTTCTTT.

J is TRBJ2-7 and V is TRBV28; no definite D call. The length of the CDR3 is 15 residues. Germline loops: CDR1 MDHEN, CDR2 SYDVKM. Between the trimmed V and J ends, which lost 6 bases and 2 bases, there was a span of 17 bases. The CDR3 DNA is TGTGCCAGCAGCCCCCCCCTGGGGTCGACCTACGAGCAGTACTTC. It is translated as CASSPPLGSTYEQYF.

The CDR3 sequence is CAWRSLEEKLFF. The CDR3 nucleotides read TGTGCCTGGAGGTCCTTAGAGGAAAAACTGTTTTTT. This chain joins TRBV30 and TRBJ1-4; D remains unclear. V shed 3 bases and J shed 8 bases, with 10 bases lying between them. The CDR3 contains 12 residues. CDR1 and CDR2 from the germline V gene are GTSNPN and SVGIG (reference sequence).

V gene TRBV20-1 combines with J gene TRBJ2-2, with 8 bases fitting TRBD1. The CDR3 totals 12 residues. The germline V gene encodes CDR1 DFQATT and CDR2 SNEGSKA (reference sequence). V shed 5 bases and J 4 bases; nucleotides not matched to a gene: 0. As DNA, the CDR3 is TGCAGTGCTGACAGGGGCACCGGGGAGCTGTTTTTT. Translation: CSADRGTGELFF.

The V call is TRBV5-1, the J call TRBJ1-4; tentatively, D is TRBD1 (6 bases). V was clipped by 0 bases and J by 3 bases, with 9 bases between them. Germline CDR1 SGHRS, CDR2 YFSETQ. This CDR3 comprises 15 residues. CDR3 in amino acids: CASSLGTAPNEKLFF. The CDR3 nucleotides are TGCGCCAGCAGCTTGGGGACAGCCCCTAATGAAAAACTGTTTTTT.

This clonotype was found a few times. This chain links TRBV7-9 with TRBJ1-1; D gene unclear. Germline V gene sequence: CDR1 SEHNR, CDR2 FQNEAQ (reference sequence). The V gene lost 3 bases and the J gene lost 1 base, with 3 bases spanning the gap. The CDR3 length is 12 residues. The CDR3 nucleotides are TGTGCCAGCAGCTTGTGGAACACTGAAGCTTTCTTT. Translation gives CASSLWNTEAFF.

The J gene is TRBJ2-5, the V gene TRBV15, with 9 bases fitting TRBD1. The germline gives CDR1 LNHNV, CDR2 YYDKDF (reference sequence). V was pared by 8 bases and J by 1 base, with 11 bases of the junction left unmatched. The CDR3 consists of 16 residues. In DNA form, the CDR3 reads TGTGCCACCCGACTGTCCGGGACAGGGCCCCAAGAGACCCAGTACTTC. Its protein product is CATRLSGTGPQETQYF.

The chain carries TRBV20-1 and TRBJ2-3; D possibly corresponds to TRBD2 (6 bases). Germline CDR1 reads DFQATT; CDR2 reads SNEGSKA (reference sequence). This CDR3 is 13 amino acids long. Deletions cut 1 base from V and 6 bases from J, with 11 bases between. The CDR3 DNA reads TGCAGTGCTAGAGCCCGGGAGACCGATACGCAGTATTTT. This codes for CSARARETDTQYF.